This record covers a single T cell receptor beta chain. This clonotype came up many times. Its antigen target is currently unknown. Base quality data are lacking; no much larger clone is found one base away. The source of the sample is a study of molecular identifiers for immune sequencing clone quantification (dated by TCRdb to the late 2010s). Looking at the study overall: In a replicate experiment, RNA from about 19,000 or 110,000 naive CD8 T cells was split into five aliquots, four of which were sequenced. This methods study benchmarked molecular-identifier clustering-based TCR repertoire sequencing (MIDCIRS) and TCR RNA copy counting, using CD8 T cells to do so. Broad study findings and their caveats: In CMV-specific effector cells, clones with more than 20 RNA copies contained over 97% of molecules, whereas in naive cells such clones contained under 1% of molecules. Without barcode sub-clustering, chimeric consensus sequences inflated TCR diversity; chimeras reached as high as 47%. Identical TCR molecules sharing a barcode could cause highly expanded clone sizes to be underestimated. Modeling gave around 3.3 recovered TCR RNA copies per cell versus 8 to 10 by digital PCR, implying approximately 30% capture efficiency. The naive libraries included spiked-in Jurkat TCR RNA (fewer than eleven copies' worth), and this Jurkat TCR RNA is not part of the donor repertoire. A single cell's worth of spiked-in Jurkat TCR RNA was reported detectable even among one million naive CD8 T cells.

CDR1 and CDR2 are drawn from the germline V gene: MNHEY, SVGAGI. The CDR3, from cysteine to phenylalanine, totals 16 residues. Just CDR3 DNA is preserved here, 48 bases in frame from base 1. V was cut back by 0 bases and J by 0 bases, leaving a gap of 12 bases between them. Libraries of naive CD8 T cells were built from around 20,000 to 990,000 sorted cells, with 10%, 30% or 50% of the purified RNA used. Naive CD8 T cells, defined as CD8+CD4-CCR7+CD45RA+, were FACS-sorted into RLT Plus buffer on a BD FACSAria II. Approximately nine TCR copies' worth of Jurkat RNA were spiked into roughly 20,000-1,000,000 naive CD8 T cell samples to test detection sensitivity. Enrichment of CD8 T cells was performed with RosetteSep CD8+ T Cell Enrichment Cocktail and Ficoll-Paque, after which ACK red cell lysis was carried out. Library preparation used PCR. The sequencer was an Illumina HiSeq 4000. Bulk TCR libraries were generated as previously described, with the TCR primers listed in Table S5 used. Total RNA was purified with the Qiagen AllPrep DNA/RNA kit. Before any analysis, reads coming from multiple sequencing runs of the same library were combined into one pool. On the study's bioinformatics: Only reads with exact TCR constant sequence were kept, trimmed to 150 nt, and grouped by their 12-nt molecular barcodes. Reads within each barcode group were sub-clustered using a 15% Levenshtein threshold, and quality-weighted consensus sequences were constructed for each RNA molecule. Non-functional sequences were removed, as were lower-count sequences one edit away from another. Based on fitting two negative binomial distributions, any barcode sub-cluster with under 20% of the maximum read count was discarded. Clones were called with MiXCR by TCRdb after fastp trimmed the public reads at Q25, and only in-frame beta chains were retained. When rows share a CDR3 protein, they turn into one entry using the most common DNA and genes. TCRdb's processing, not the authors', yielded these V and J calls. This sample gives some 320,000 distinct CDR3 sequences in total; roughly a fifth of them show up just once. Together, the top ten hold under 0.95% of the sample.

The chain joins TRBV6-5 to TRBJ2-7; TRBD2 is perhaps the D gene, given 6 matching bases. Sequencing was done on a sample of naive CD8+ T cells from blood, with Jurkat cell RNA spiked in. Explained via the paper, the cell subset or site label denotes: FACS-sorted CD8+CD4-CCR7+CD45RA+ naive T cells. The sequence was collected from a human donor in good health. Some libraries in this study had Jurkat cell RNA spiked in. CDR3 region: CASSYSSSESSYEQYF. The DNA sequence is given as TGTGCCAGCAGTTACTCATCTAGCGAGAGCTCCTACGAGCAGTACTTC.